This entry lists 30 T cell receptor beta chains sequenced from one sample in a study of blood T cell repertoires in COVID-19 (dated by TCRdb to the early 2020s). Library creation used the immunoSEQ multiplex PCR assay. TCRdb obtained this table from immuneACCESS and retained in-frame rearrangements with V and J assigned. These tables miss some clones; where compared with another copy, unresolved V genes account for less than half of the shortfall, and the remainder is unexplained. Counted in this sample were 200,000 or so clones; around 81% of them appeared once. The ten biggest clones cover 12% of the sample. What was sequenced was peripheral blood. Receptor source: a woman over 75 with COVID-19, enrolled during active disease.

The chain links TRBV6-6 to TRBJ2-7; TRBD2 aligns across 11 bases. Looked up from germline, CDR1 is MNHNY and CDR2 is SVGAGI (reference sequence). The CDR3 consists of 16 residues. Trimming at V came to 2 bases and at J to 0 bases, leaving 3 bases not matched to a gene. The CDR3 bases are TGTGCCAGCAGTTACCCAACTAGCGGGAGCTCCTACGAGCAGTACTTC. Protein sequence: CASSYPTSGSSYEQYF.

This chain joins TRBV5-6 and TRBJ2-1; 10 nucleotides agree with TRBD2. Germline CDR1 and CDR2: SGHDT and YYEEEE. V was pared by 4 bases and J by 5 bases, with 9 bases of the junction left unmatched. The CDR3 spans 16 residues. CDR3 nucleotide sequence: TGTGCCAGCAGCCTGCCGGGACTAGCGTTCCACAATGAGCAGTTCTTC. As protein: CASSLPGLAFHNEQFF. Full variable domain (missing parts from reference TRBV5-6 and TRBJ2-1): DAGVTQSPTHLIKTRGQQVTLRCSPKSGHDTVSWYQQALGQGPQFIFQYYEEEERQRGNFPDRFSGHQFPNYSSELNVNALLLGDSALYLCASSLPGLAFHNEQFFGPGTRLTVL.

CDR3: CAISEFDLQLSNQPQHF. The CDR3 bases are TGTGCCATCAGTGAGTTTGACTTGCAGCTTAGCAATCAGCCCCAGCATTTT. The V and J genes are TRBV10-3 and TRBJ1-5, with D unclear. V lost 1 base, J lost 0 bases, and 13 bases lay in between. Germline V CDR1 and CDR2: ENHRY, SYGVKD. The CDR3 has 17 amino acids.

The gene calls are TRBV4-2 and TRBJ2-7; TRBD2 aligns across 8 bases. Germline loops: CDR1 LGHNA, CDR2 YNFKEQ. This CDR3 comprises 16 residues. The junction had 11 bases not matched to a gene; V was cut back by 4 bases and J by 3 bases. The CDR3 loop reads CASSLLSGGAVYEQYF. In nucleotides, the CDR3 is TGTGCCAGCAGCCTACTAAGCGGGGGAGCAGTCTACGAGCAGTACTTC.

This clone was seen a few times. V is TRBV28 and J is TRBJ1-6, with 9 bases matching TRBD1. Germline trimming cut 1 base from V and 8 bases from J; bases unmatched to any gene: 9. Germline CDR1 MDHEN, CDR2 SYDVKM. The CDR3 spans 17 residues. As DNA, the CDR3 is TGTGCCAGCAGTTTATTCCCTCCGGGACAGGGAGATTCACCCCTCCACTTT. Translating gives CASSLFPPGQGDSPLHF.

This clone showed up many times. The CDR3 DNA reads as TGTGCCAGCAGCGCTTCCACCGGGGAGCTGTTTTTT. It yields the protein CASSASTGELFF. The rearrangement links TRBV9 to TRBJ2-2; unclear D gene. V lost 3 bases and J lost 4, with 4 bases in between. Germline V gene sequence: CDR1 SGDLS, CDR2 YYNGEE. The CDR3 totals 12 residues. The complete variable domain, with remaining parts taken from reference TRBV9 and TRBJ2-2, reads DSGVTQTPKHLITATGQRVTLRCSPRSGDLSVYWYQQSLDQGLQFLIQYYNGEERAKGNILERFSAQQFPDLHSELNLSSLELGDSALYFCASSASTGELFFGEGSRLTVL.

The chain links TRBV13 to TRBJ1-1, with a tentative D call TRBD1 (5 bases). Germline-derived CDR1 and CDR2 are PRHDT and FYEKMQ (reference sequence). This CDR3 comprises 15 residues. V shed 4 bases and J shed 2 bases, with 14 bases lying between them. The CDR3 DNA reads as TGTGCCAGCAGCTATCCCCCGGGGGTAAACACTGAAGCTTTCTTT. Translated: CASSYPPGVNTEAFF. Looking up the rest from reference TRBV13 and TRBJ1-1 gives the full variable domain: AAGVIQSPRHLIKEKRETATLKCYPIPRHDTVYWYQQGPGQDPQFLISFYEKMQSDKGSIPDRFSAQQFSDYHSELNMSSLELGDSALYFCASSYPPGVNTEAFFGQGTRLTVV.

The chain uses TRBV5-6 and TRBJ1-4, with D unresolved. The germline CDR1 and CDR2 sequences are SGHDT and YYEEEE. CDR3 length equals 16 residues. V was trimmed by 4 bases and J by 5 bases, leaving 18 bases between them. The CDR3 sequence is CASSPGLGQANEKLFF. The CDR3 DNA follows: TGTGCCAGCAGCCCCGGATTGGGCCAAGCCAATGAAAAACTGTTTTTT.

The chain combines TRBV3-1 (or the pseudogene TRBV3-2) with TRBJ1-1; D is ambiguous. The CDR3 totals 11 residues. V lost 1 base and J 6 bases, leaving 3 bases between the germline ends. Germline assignment: CDR1 LGHDT and CDR2 YNNKEL (reference sequence). CDR3 in amino acids: CASSQAAEAFF. In nucleotides, the CDR3 is TGTGCCAGCAGCCAAGCAGCTGAAGCTTTCTTT.

The table lists this clone with a few counts. The chain employs TRBV7-2 and TRBJ2-1; D perhaps matches TRBD1 (5 bases). The germline V gene encodes CDR1 SGHTA and CDR2 FQGNSA. Trimming removed 1 base at V and 4 bases at J, with 11 bases between. The CDR3 runs 15 residues. CDR3 nucleotide sequence: TGTGCCAGCAGCTTAGGGACCCAGGGATACAATGAGCAGTTCTTC. It specifies CASSLGTQGYNEQFF.

This chain joins TRBV7-2 and TRBJ2-7, with 15 bases fitting TRBD2. The CDR3 contains 16 residues. V was pared by 1 base and J by 7 bases, with 5 bases of the junction left unmatched. Per germline, CDR1 SGHTA and CDR2 FQGNSA. CDR3 sequence reads: CASSLGGLAGGREQYF. CDR3 in DNA: TGTGCCAGCAGCTTAGGGGGACTAGCGGGAGGAAGGGAGCAGTACTTC.

This clone was detected only a few times. This sequence joins TRBV11-3 and TRBJ2-1, with a tentative D call TRBD1 (5 bases). Trimming removed 5 bases at V and 2 bases at J, with 19 bases between. Germline V gene lookup returns CDR1 SGHNT and CDR2 YENEEA. The CDR3 length is 17 residues. The CDR3 protein is CASSPQDSFPPYNEQFF. CDR3 sequence (DNA): TGTGCCAGCAGCCCACAGGATTCGTTCCCTCCCTACAATGAGCAGTTCTTC. The full variable domain, in which reference TRBV11-3 and TRBJ2-1 provide the parts outside the CDR3, is EAGVVQSPRYKIIEKKQPVAFWCNPISGHNTLYWYLQNLGQGPELLIRYENEEAVDDSQLPKDRFSAERLKGVDSTLKIQPAELGDSAVYLCASSPQDSFPPYNEQFFGPGTRLTVL.

The rearrangement uses TRBV7-2 and TRBJ2-1, with 10 positions matching TRBD2. CDR3 length: 16 amino acids. The trim removed 5 bases at V and 6 bases at J, leaving 10 bases unmatched. Germline lookup yields CDR1 SGHTA and CDR2 FQGNSA. The CDR3: CASSPSLAGPLNEQFF. The CDR3 nucleotides read TGTGCCAGCAGCCCGTCACTAGCGGGGCCGCTCAATGAGCAGTTCTTC. Looking up the rest from reference TRBV7-2 and TRBJ2-1 gives the full variable domain: GAGVSQSPSNKVTEKGKDVELRCDPISGHTALYWYRQSLGQGLEFLIYFQGNSAPDKSGLPSDRFSAERTGGSVSTLTIQRTQQEDSAVYLCASSPSLAGPLNEQFFGPGTRLTVL.

The chain links TRBV7-3 to TRBJ1-1; TRBD1 might be the D (6 bases). The germline CDR1 and CDR2 sequences are SGHTA and FQGTGA. V lost 5 bases, J lost 5 bases, and 15 bases lay in between. This CDR3 is 14 amino acids long. Here the CDR3 DNA reads TGTGCCAGCAGCCCACAGGGTTTAGGTACTGAAGCTTTCTTT. Translated: CASSPQGLGTEAFF.

J is TRBJ1-2 and V is TRBV7-9; TRBD1 is a possible D gene (5 bases). Trimming took off 5 bases at V and 6 bases at J, with 16 bases between the two ends. CDR1 and CDR2 (germline): SEHNR, FQNEAQ (reference sequence). CDR3 length: 14 residues. The CDR3 nucleotides are TGTGCCAGCAGCCCCGGGCAGGGCGGGGATGGCTACACCTTC. This translates into CASSPGQGGDGYTF.

The V call is TRBV5-1, the J call TRBJ2-1, with D perhaps TRBD1 (6 bases). Trimming pared 0 bases from V and 7 bases from J, leaving 8 bases between. Germline CDR1 and CDR2: SGHRS and YFSETQ. The CDR3 has 13 residues. The CDR3 DNA reads as TGCGCCAGCAGCTTGGGGGGGCCAAATGAGCAGTTCTTC. Translating gives CASSLGGPNEQFF. Full variable domain (outside the CDR3, taken from reference TRBV5-1 and TRBJ2-1): KAGVTQTPRYLIKTRGQQVTLSCSPISGHRSVSWYQQTPGQGLQFLFEYFSETQRNKGNFPGRFSGRQFSNSRSEMNVSTLELGDSALYLCASSLGGPNEQFFGPGTRLTVL.

V is TRBV6-6 and J is TRBJ2-7; TRBD2 is a possible D gene (6 bases). The germline V and J ends were trimmed by 6 bases and 3 bases, with 18 bases remaining between them. The germline V gene has CDR1 MNHNY and CDR2 SVGAGI (reference sequence). CDR3 length: 15 amino acids. CDR3 sequence (DNA): TGTGCCAGCAGCCGGGAGAGCCCCCGAGTCTACGAGCAGTACTTC. It encodes CASSRESPRVYEQYF.

The chain employs TRBV5-6 and TRBJ1-1; possibly TRBD1 for D (6 bases). V lost 5 bases and J lost 1, with 24 bases in between. The germline gives CDR1 SGHDT, CDR2 YYEEEE. The CDR3 runs to 18 residues. The CDR3 region has the DNA TGTGCCAGCAGGCCTCCACAGGGTGAGGTTTTGGAGAACACTGAAGCTTTCTTT. This codes for CASRPPQGEVLENTEAFF.

The chain joins TRBV27 to TRBJ2-7; possible D gene TRBD1, 5 bases. This CDR3 is 13 amino acids long. With 4 bases removed from V and 2 bases from J, the gap between germline ends came to 9 bases. Per germline, CDR1 MNHEY and CDR2 SMNVEV (reference sequence). CDR3 DNA sequence: TGTGCCAGCAGTTCCCAGGGCCCCTACGAGCAGTACTTC. It translates to CASSSQGPYEQYF.

The chain recombines TRBV15 with TRBJ1-5, with 7 bases fitting TRBD1. Germline CDR1 and CDR2: LNHNV and YYDKDF (reference sequence). This CDR3 has 18 amino acids. J was trimmed by 6 bases and V by 0 bases; bases with no gene match: 14. CDR3 in amino acids: CATSRDWGQYSFRQPQHF. The CDR3 nucleotides read TGTGCCACCAGCAGAGATTGGGGACAGTACTCCTTCCGTCAGCCCCAGCATTTT.

As regards this clone: Other DNA variants within this sample encode the same CDR3. The chain couples TRBV5-1 to TRBJ2-7, with TRBD1 identical over 11 bases. There are 14 residues in the CDR3. The germline gives CDR1 SGHRS, CDR2 YFSETQ. The V segment lost 2 bases and the J segment 3 bases; nucleotides outside the gene matches: 1. CDR3 sequence: CASSLGTGGYEQYF. CDR3 DNA sequence: TGCGCCAGCAGCTTAGGGACAGGGGGCTACGAGCAGTACTTC.

CDR3 region: CATSRDRGGFHYEQYF. CDR3 DNA: TGTGCCACCAGCAGAGATCGCGGGGGGTTTCACTACGAGCAGTACTTC. The chain has TRBV15 and TRBJ2-7; 8 bases are a match to TRBD2. The CDR3 has 16 residues. V shed 0 bases and J 3 bases; nucleotides not matched to a gene: 7. Germline CDR1 and CDR2: LNHNV and YYDKDF (reference sequence).

The V and J genes are TRBV28 and TRBJ2-1, with 7 bases matching TRBD1. CDR1 MDHEN and CDR2 SYDVKM come from the germline V gene. The V segment lost 6 bases and the J segment 4 bases; nucleotides outside the gene matches: 9. The CDR3 has 15 amino acids. CDR3 nucleotide sequence: TGTGCCAGCAGACTAGACAGGACAGGATACAATGAGCAGTTCTTC. Residues: CASRLDRTGYNEQFF.

The chain employs TRBV28 and TRBJ2-6; D is perhaps TRBD2 (5 bases). The V and J ends lost 1 base and 3 bases respectively, with 7 bases between them. The CDR3 loop spans 15 amino acids. Germline lookup yields CDR1 MDHEN and CDR2 SYDVKM. CDR3 residues: CASSLSGIGANVLTF. Written as DNA, the CDR3 is TGTGCCAGCAGTTTATCGGGGATTGGGGCCAACGTCCTGACTTTC.

The DNA of the CDR3 is TGCGCCAGCAGCCAAGGACAGGGGAACACCATATATTTT. The encoded protein is CASSQGQGNTIYF. The rearrangement joins TRBV4-1 to TRBJ1-3, with 8 bases that match TRBD1. The CDR3 contains 13 residues. V shed 1 base and J 7 bases; nucleotides not matched to a gene: 0. Germline V gene sequence: CDR1 MGHRA, CDR2 YSYEKL.

The chain uses TRBV6-1 and TRBJ1-2; D is perhaps TRBD1 (6 bases). Per the germline V gene, CDR1 is MNHNS and CDR2 is SASEGT. Trimming pared 6 bases from V and 8 bases from J, leaving 19 bases between. The CDR3 has 14 amino acids. For the CDR3, the DNA is TGTGCCAGCAGCCGGGACATCGGGACGGGGGGCTACACCTTC. Protein: CASSRDIGTGGYTF.

A few counts support this clone. The V and J genes are TRBV7-8 and TRBJ1-2; TRBD1 might be the D (6 bases). The V gene lost 3 bases and the J gene lost 7 bases, with 9 bases spanning the gap. This CDR3 is built from 12 residues. Germline V lookup: CDR1 SGHVS, CDR2 FQNEAQ. CDR3 in DNA: TGTGCCAGCAGCTTCCGGGACATTGGCTACACCTTC. It encodes CASSFRDIGYTF.

This chain connects TRBV19 to TRBJ1-2, with a weak D call TRBD1 (5 bases). Germline CDR1 LNHDA, CDR2 SQIVND (reference sequence). The V gene lost 3 bases and the J gene lost 4 bases, with 15 bases spanning the gap. The CDR3 is 15 amino acids. The CDR3 protein is CASSIPSGIAYGYTF. The CDR3 DNA reads as TGTGCCAGTAGTATTCCCTCAGGGATTGCCTATGGCTACACCTTC. Based on the CDR3 plus reference TRBV19 and TRBJ1-2, the full variable domain is DGGITQSPKYLFRKEGQNVTLSCEQNLNHDAMYWYRQDPGQGLRLIYYSQIVNDFQKGDIAEGYSVSREKKESFPLTVTSAQKNPTAFYLCASSIPSGIAYGYTFGSGTRLTVV.

The chain couples TRBV18 to TRBJ2-7, with D unclear. Germline V gene data show CDR1 as KGHSH and CDR2 as LQKENI. The germline V and J ends were trimmed by 6 bases and 0 bases, with 15 bases remaining between them. The CDR3 has 15 residues. In nucleotides, the CDR3 is TGTGCCAGCTCCCCGACGGGTCCCAGCTCCTACGAGCAGTACTTC. Translated, it gives CASSPTGPSSYEQYF.

The rearrangement links TRBV5-1 to TRBJ2-3; 7 nucleotides agree with TRBD1. J lost 2 bases, V lost 4 bases, and 4 bases had no gene match. This CDR3 spans 14 amino acids. CDR1 and CDR2 from the germline V gene are SGHRS and YFSETQ. The CDR3 coding sequence is TGCGCCAGCAGCCCGGGACAGAACACAGATACGCAGTATTTT. This sequence encodes CASSPGQNTDTQYF.